The 9 T cell receptor beta chains presented below share a single source sample, sequenced in a study of Ad26.COV2.S vaccination and SARS-CoV-2 variants. Treatment meaning: approximately 18 received Ad26.COV2.S at low or high dose, single or two shots; about 5 received placebo; per-sample allocation not given. Sampling happened 63 days after the first vaccine or placebo injection. Assay used: immunoSEQ multiplex PCR; TCRdb lists only in-frame clones, some missing. The table records approximately 340,000 clones, roughly 85% of them present only once. Source: peripheral blood, taken in a trial of Ad26.COV2.S vaccine versus placebo. The receptors stem from a person between 18 and 65 years old who received the Ad26.COV2.S COVID-19 vaccine or a placebo.

CDR3: CASSAGLGYYEQYF. CDR3 nucleotides: TGTGCCAGCAGTGCGGGACTAGGTTACTACGAGCAGTACTTC. The chain recombines TRBV6-2 or TRBV6-3 with TRBJ2-7; TRBD2 matches at 8 bases. CDR3 length: 14 residues. V dropped 5 bases and J dropped 3; count of bases not matched to a gene: 6. Germline lookup yields CDR1 MNHEY and CDR2 SVGEGT.

The V call is TRBV7-9, the J call TRBJ2-1; D call uncertain. The CDR3 has 11 residues. Between the trimmed V and J ends, which lost 3 bases and 7 bases, there was a span of 4 bases. Germline V gives CDR1 SEHNR, CDR2 FQNEAQ (reference sequence). CDR3 in amino acids: CASSLINEQFF. The CDR3 region has the DNA TGTGCCAGCAGCTTGATAAATGAGCAGTTCTTC.

This rearrangement joins TRBV7-9 to TRBJ2-1; the match to TRBD2 covers 9 bases. The germline V gene encodes CDR1 SEHNR and CDR2 FQNEAQ (reference sequence). V dropped 3 bases and J dropped 7; count of bases not matched to a gene: 7. The CDR3 is made up of 15 amino acids. The CDR3 is CASSFFSGSLNEQFF. CDR3 DNA: TGTGCCAGCAGCTTCTTTAGCGGGAGTTTGAATGAGCAGTTCTTC.

The genes are TRBV20-1 and TRBJ2-5; 8 bases align to TRBD2. V was clipped by 3 bases and J by 1 base; unmatched bases: 7. Germline V CDR1 and CDR2: DFQATT, SNEGSKA (reference sequence). The CDR3 is made up of 15 amino acids. The CDR3 protein is CSASILAGAQETQYF. CDR3 DNA: TGCAGTGCTAGTATTCTAGCGGGCGCCCAAGAGACCCAGTACTTC.

The V call is TRBV5-1, the J call TRBJ1-1; D may be TRBD1 (5 bases). The CDR3 is 14 amino acids. V was pared by 0 bases and J by 1 base, with 7 bases between. From germline, CDR1 is SGHRS and CDR2 YFSETQ. The CDR3 reads CASSLEQANTEAFF. In nucleotides, the CDR3 is TGCGCCAGCAGCTTGGAACAGGCGAACACTGAAGCTTTCTTT.

The chain links TRBV5-4 to TRBJ1-3; no reliable D call. There are 16 residues in the CDR3. Per the germline V gene, CDR1 is SGHNT and CDR2 is YYREEE (reference sequence). Trimming took off 2 bases at V and 0 bases at J, with 12 bases between the two ends. CDR3 residues: CASSFGRTSSGNTIYF. CDR3 nucleotide sequence: TGTGCCAGCAGCTTTGGCAGGACGAGCTCTGGAAACACCATATATTTT.

This rearrangement joins TRBV19 to TRBJ1-1, with 11 bases fitting TRBD1. The CDR3 loop spans 18 amino acids. CDR1 LNHDA and CDR2 SQIVND come from the germline V gene (reference sequence). After removal of 6 bases from V and 4 bases from J, the junction contained 16 bases not matched to a gene. CDR3 sequence (DNA): TGTGCCAGTAGATCCAACCGGGACAGGGGGTCTTTGCGCACTGAAGCTTTCTTT. Encoded protein: CASRSNRDRGSLRTEAFF.

Only one count was recorded for this clone. The chain is built from TRBV29-1 and TRBJ2-1; perhaps TRBD1 as D (6 bases). The CDR3 length is 14 residues. Germline V CDR1 and CDR2: SQVTM, ANQGSEA. The V and J ends lost 6 bases and 0 bases respectively, with 12 bases between them. CDR3 DNA: TGCAGCGTCCGACAGGCAAGCTCCTACAATGAGCAGTTCTTC. This encodes CSVRQASSYNEQFF.

This chain connects TRBV5-3 to TRBJ1-2; D call uncertain. TRBV5-3 is classed as an ORF, of uncertain function. The length of the CDR3 is 15 residues. Trimming left V 1 base short and J 0 bases short, with 10 bases between. CDR3 region: CARSLFSAANYGYTF. The CDR3, as DNA: TGTGCCAGAAGCTTGTTTTCCGCAGCTAACTATGGCTACACCTTC.